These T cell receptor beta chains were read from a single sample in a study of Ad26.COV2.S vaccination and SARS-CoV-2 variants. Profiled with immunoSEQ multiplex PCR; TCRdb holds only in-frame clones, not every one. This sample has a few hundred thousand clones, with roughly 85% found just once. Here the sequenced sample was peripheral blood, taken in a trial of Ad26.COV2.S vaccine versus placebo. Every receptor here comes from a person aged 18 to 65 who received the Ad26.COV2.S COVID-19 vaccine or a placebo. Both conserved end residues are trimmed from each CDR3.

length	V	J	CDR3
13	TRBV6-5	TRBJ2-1	ASSRGSGTYNEQF
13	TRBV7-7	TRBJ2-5	ASSLGAGVQETQY
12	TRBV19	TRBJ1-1	ASSSYSRGTEAF
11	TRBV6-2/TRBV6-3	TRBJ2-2	ASSPTETGELF
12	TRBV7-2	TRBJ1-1	ASSPWRENTEAF
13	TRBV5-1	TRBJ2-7	ASSLGTGRSYEQY
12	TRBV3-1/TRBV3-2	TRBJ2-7	ASSPWTGENEQY
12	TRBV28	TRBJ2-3	ASGPGGSTDTQY
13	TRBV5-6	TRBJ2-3	ASSLRGVSTDTQY
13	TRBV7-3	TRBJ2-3	ASSWAGSYTDTQY
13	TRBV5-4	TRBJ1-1	ASSTRTGSNTEAF
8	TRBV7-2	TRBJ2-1	ASSRNEQF
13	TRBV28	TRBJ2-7	ASRLTGTTNYEQY
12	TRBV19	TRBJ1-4	ASTPGQGNEKLF
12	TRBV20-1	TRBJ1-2	SASRRQGHNGYT
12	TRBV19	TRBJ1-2	ASSGGPANYGYT
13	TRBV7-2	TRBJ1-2	ASSLAGTDNYGYT
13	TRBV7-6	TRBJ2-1	ASSLASSGGDEQF
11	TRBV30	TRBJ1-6	AWSLGGNSPLH
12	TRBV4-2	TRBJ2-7	ASSQDPSAYEQY
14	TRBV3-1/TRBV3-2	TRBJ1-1	ASSQDCSRSHTEAF
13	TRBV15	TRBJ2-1	ATSSTVSSYNEQF
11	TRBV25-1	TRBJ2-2	ASSDTNTGELF
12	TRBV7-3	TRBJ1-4	ASSSDPTRRELF
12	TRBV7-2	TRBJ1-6	ASSLGGFSSPLH
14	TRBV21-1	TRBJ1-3	ASSTTGGSKVDTIY
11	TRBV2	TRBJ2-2	ASRYFLTGELF
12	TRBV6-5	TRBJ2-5	ASSYSGTDETQY
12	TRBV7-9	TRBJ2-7	ASSLAWQSYEQY
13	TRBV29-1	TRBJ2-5	SVEWLQGGAETQY
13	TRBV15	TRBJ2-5	ATSRGQGARETQY
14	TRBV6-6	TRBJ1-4	ASSYSNGGADEKLF